Listed here is a single T cell receptor beta chain. Its specificity is unknown. This sample is part of a study of chemoradiotherapy in HPV16-positive cancers. On the study more broadly: Candidate HPV-specific T-cell clones and common TCR motifs came from functional assays in two HPV16-positive patients.

Trimming removed 0 bases at V and 3 bases at J, with 12 bases between. This CDR3 has 15 residues. Germline loops: CDR1 SGHRS, CDR2 YFSETQ. Sequencing was performed with immunoSEQ multiplex PCR; in TCRdb, only in-frame clones are kept and a portion is missing. The data show around 30,000 clones, with roughly nine tenths seen just once and around 20% held by the top ten. Notes on the study in general: Non-HPV-specific T cells did not expand in tumors during treatment, whereas candidate HPV-specific clones and E7-related motifs did. The functional HPV-specific definition rests on just a couple of HPV16-positive patients.

The sample here was blood, taken from a patient who underwent chemoradiotherapy. The gene calls are TRBV5-1 and TRBJ1-1; a weak D match, TRBD1 (5 bases). This receptor was obtained from a human donor with HPV-associated anogenital cancer. The CDR3 nucleotides are TGCGCCAGCAGCTTGGACCCGGGACGGGACACTGAAGCTTTCTTT. The encoded protein is CASSLDPGRDTEAFF.